This passage covers 8 T cell receptor beta chains from one sample sequenced in a study of early T cells in non-severe SARS-CoV-2 infection. TCRdb recomputed calls from the 5' RACE reads with MiXCR, one row per CDR3 protein. This table holds around 62,000 distinct CDR3 sequences, about 4.9% found once. The sample consisted of whole blood. These receptors were collected from an adult who was a healthcare worker with PCR-confirmed SARS-CoV-2 infection or an uninfected control (not recorded which).

This clonotype was observed many times. The chain joins TRBV21-1 to TRBJ1-3; the D call of TRBD1 is as the table states it, not checked on the DNA. TRBV21-1 constitutes a pseudogene. This CDR3 comprises 18 residues. This chain's CDR3 is CASSKATRGGATGNTIYF. The DNA of the CDR3 is TGTGCCAGCAGCAAGGCAACTAGGGGGGGCGCAACTGGAAACACCATATATTTT.

There are many counts of this clonotype. J is TRBJ2-1 and V is TRBV19, with D possibly TRBD2 on 5 matching bases. The CDR3 sequence is 15 residues long. From germline, CDR1 is LNHDA and CDR2 SQIVND (reference sequence). V was clipped by 0 bases and J by 5 bases, with 11 bases between them. The CDR3 spells CASSIDSGSHNEQFF. CDR3 nucleotide sequence: TGTGCCAGTAGTATAGATTCGGGGTCCCACAATGAGCAGTTCTTC.

This clonotype came up many times. The chain combines TRBV18 with TRBJ2-5, with D maybe TRBD2 (5 bases). The V end was cut by 6 bases, the J end by 4 bases, with 12 bases between. From germline, CDR1 is KGHSH and CDR2 LQKENI. There are 13 residues in the CDR3. The CDR3 sequence: CASSLVAGETQYF. The CDR3 DNA reads as TGTGCCAGCTCGCTTGTCGCGGGAGAGACCCAGTACTTC.

Ten or more counts support this clonotype. The rearrangement joins TRBV7-3 to TRBJ2-1; the match to TRBD2 covers 8 bases. The V segment lost 6 bases and the J segment 8 bases; nucleotides outside the gene matches: 12. This CDR3 contains 15 residues. Germline CDR1 SGHTA, CDR2 FQGTGA. CDR3 in DNA: TGTGCCAGCAGTTCCGGACTAGCCCGAACGGATGAGCAGTTCTTC. It yields the protein CASSSGLARTDEQFF.

This chain uses TRBV7-9 with TRBJ2-1; 10 positions agree with TRBD2. CDR1 and CDR2 (germline): SEHNR, FQNEAQ (reference sequence). The J segment lost 9 bases and the V segment lost 3 bases, leaving 8 bases of the junction unmatched. CDR3 length equals 15 residues. CDR3 residues: CASSLLLAGVGEQFF. The CDR3 DNA reads as TGTGCCAGCAGCTTGTTGCTAGCGGGAGTAGGTGAGCAGTTCTTC. The variable domain in full, completed from reference TRBV7-9 and TRBJ2-1, reads DTGVSQNPRHKITKRGQNVTFRCDPISEHNRLYWYRQTLGQGPEFLTYFQNEAQLEKSRLLSDRFSAERPKGSFSTLEIQRTEQGDSAMYLCASSLLLAGVGEQFFGPGTRLTVL.

This clonotype was recorded many times. V usage is TRBV6-2 or TRBV6-3 and J usage is TRBJ1-5; no firm D call. The germline V gene encodes CDR1 MNHEY and CDR2 SVGEGT. CDR3 length: 15 amino acids. Between the trimmed V and J ends, which lost 7 bases and 1 base, there was a span of 14 bases. This CDR3 reads CASTNRVLSNQPQHF. DNA for the CDR3: TGTGCCAGCACCAATAGGGTTTTAAGCAATCAGCCCCAGCATTTT.

This clonotype appeared a few times. The chain is built from TRBV20-1 and TRBJ1-2; D is unclear. CDR3 size: 14 residues. Trimming left V 3 bases short and J 8 bases short, with 19 bases between. CDR1 is DFQATT and CDR2 is SNEGSKA in the germline V gene (reference sequence). CDR3: CSASILGRHGGYTF. The DNA for the CDR3 is TGCAGTGCTAGCATCCTAGGCCGTCACGGGGGCTACACCTTC.

This clonotype occurred many times. The genes are TRBV11-2 and TRBJ2-1; perhaps TRBD2 as D (6 bases). Trimming removed 6 bases at V and 2 bases at J, with 11 bases between. Germline assignment: CDR1 SGHAT and CDR2 FQNNGV. This CDR3 comprises 14 residues. The DNA for the CDR3 is TGTGCCAGCAGTTCAGCGGGCGCCTACAATGAGCAGTTCTTC. Its translation: CASSSAGAYNEQFF.